This TCR beta chain emerged from a study of blood T cell repertoires in COVID-19. The overall study: T cells, B-cell-depleted T cells, or PBMCs provided the cDNA or gDNA that served as material.

In germline, CDR1 is SGDLS, CDR2 YYNGEE. Trimming took off 0 bases at V and 6 bases at J, with 8 bases between the two ends. This CDR3 comprises 13 residues. The repertoire was sequenced with immunoSEQ multiplex PCR; TCRdb's copy has only in-frame clones and lacks some. The data show roughly 100,000 clones, 81% seen once. The sequencing input was peripheral blood. This chain connects TRBV9 to TRBJ2-3; D not resolved. The TCR comes from a man aged 80 or over with acute or convalescent COVID-19. As DNA, the CDR3 is TGTGCCAGCAGCGTAGCAGTGGTGGATACGCAGTATTTT. Encoded protein: CASSVAVVDTQYF.